This T cell receptor beta chain was recovered during a study of shared clonotypes between healthy human individuals. Notes on this clone: Antigen: not known. Other DNA sequences in the sample encode the same CDR3.

Authors' data handling: Owing to the provision of junction-only sequences devoid of quality scores by immunoSEQ, filtering differed. Here immunoSEQ multiplex PCR was the method, and the copy in TCRdb shows in-frame clones only, minus some. The V and J calls and clone size come from that table; D and trimming were worked out from the DNA. The sample shows nearly 1,000,000 clones, roughly 72% of them seen only once. Findings and caveats of the study: Clonotype sharing among donors likely depends on sequencing depth. Relative to memory subsets, naive subsets generally showed larger estimated richness.

The study drew all its donors from Caucasian adults living in Nashville, Tennessee. Trimming removed 0 bases from V and 1 base from J, with 9 bases in between. The CDR3 contains 15 residues. The germline V gene encodes CDR1 MGHRA and CDR2 YSYEKL. The sequence was obtained from a man between 18 and 35 years old in good health. Specimen: memory CD4+ T cells sorted from blood. Stated subset: CD45RA-negative fraction. The V gene is TRBV4-1, the J gene TRBJ1-2, with D uncertain. CDR3: CASSQDRASNYGYTF. CDR3 coding DNA: TGCGCCAGCAGCCAAGATCGGGCCAGTAACTATGGCTACACCTTC.